This T cell receptor (beta chain) was recorded in a study of T cells in Graves' hyperthyroidism and ophthalmopathy. Many counts were recorded for this clonotype. Clinical symptoms, serum thyroxine, TRAb, thyroid ultrasound and orbital computed tomography established diagnosis. Researchers took RNA transcripts and amplified the TCR beta CDR3 regions from them. The TCR CDR3 was amplified in a first-round RT-PCR using the HTBI primer set. From the multiplex PCR reads, TCRdb called clonotypes with MiXCR, one entry per CDR3 protein. The data contain 400,000 to 500,000 distinct CDR3 sequences, roughly an eighth of them singletons. The V gene's germline CDR1 is SGHVS and CDR2 FNYEAQ. The CDR3 covers 12 residues. Deletions cut 5 bases from V and 3 bases from J, with 8 bases between.

The sample consisted of blood. The rearrangement uses TRBV7-6 and TRBJ2-7; no clear D gene. The clonotype was recovered from a woman between 18 and 30 years old with Graves' hyperthyroidism. This chain's CDR3 is CASSPINYEQYF. The DNA for the CDR3 is TGTGCCAGCAGCCCGATAAACTACGAGCAGTACTTC.